The rows below give T cell receptor beta chains drawn from one sample of a study of cytomegalovirus exposure and HLA in healthy donors. Produced via immunoSEQ multiplex PCR; TCRdb's table is partial and in-frame only. This sample has some 120,000 clones, with 9.5% found just once. Source material: PBMCs. Receptors originate from a man aged 30-40 years in good health and CMV-seronegative. The CDR3 runs from the conserved cysteine through the conserved F or W. The D gene is left open where the match is weak. The size field is filled for only some rows; it gives once, few, many or a size class.

clone size	V gene	D gene	J gene	CDR3 DNA	CDR3 protein
few	TRBV7-9	-	TRBJ2-1	TGTGCCAGCAGCCCAGCAGGGTCCCCTTCCAATGAGCAGTTCTTC	CASSPAGSPSNEQFF
few	TRBV29-1	TRBD1	TRBJ2-7	TGCAGCGCAATGGACAGGGCCTCCTACGAGCAGTACTTC	CSAMDRASYEQYF
-	TRBV29-1	-	TRBJ1-3	TGCAGCGTTGTCGCAGGGGTGAAGGGAAACACCATATATTTT	CSVVAGVKGNTIYF
-	TRBV5-1	TRBD1	TRBJ2-7	TGCGCCAGCAGCTTGCCTACTACACACAGGGGTTCCTACGAGCAGTACTTC	CASSLPTTHRGSYEQYF
-	TRBV29-1	-	TRBJ1-1	TGCAGCGCCTCGGGGGGAGTGAACACTGAAGCTTTCTTT	CSASGGVNTEAFF
-	TRBV30	-	TRBJ1-1	TGTGCCTGGAGTTGGGCAGGGGCACGGGCTTTCTTT	CAWSWAGARAFF
few	TRBV6-1	-	TRBJ1-1	TGTGCCAGCAGTGAACCCGCGGTCGTTGAAGCTTTCTTT	CASSEPAVVEAFF
few	TRBV4-2	TRBD2	TRBJ2-1	TGTGCCAGCAGCCCTCAAGCGGGAGTCTCCTACAATGAGCAGTTCTTC	CASSPQAGVSYNEQFF
-	TRBV4-3	TRBD2	TRBJ2-5	TGCGCCAGCAGCCAAGAATGGATTAGCGGGGGGGTTGAGACCCAGTACTTC	CASSQEWISGGVETQYF
-	TRBV28	-	TRBJ2-2	TGTGCCAGCAGTCATAACTGGGCGTTGAACACCGGGGAGCTGTTTTTT	CASSHNWALNTGELFF
-	TRBV29-1	TRBD2	TRBJ2-7	TGCAGCGTTACGGGACTAGCGGGAGCCCTCCCCTACGAGCAGTACTTC	CSVTGLAGALPYEQYF
-	TRBV11-3	TRBD2	TRBJ2-3	TGTGCCAGCTCCGCCCGACTAGCGGGGGGTGATACGCAGTATTTT	CASSARLAGGDTQYF
few	TRBV10-3	TRBD1	TRBJ2-6	TGTGCCATCGAAGGGACAGGGGGCTTTGGGGCCAACGTCCTGACTTTC	CAIEGTGGFGANVLTF
few	TRBV6-5	-	TRBJ2-1	TGTGCCAGCAGCAGACTCCTCTACAATGAGCAGTTCTTC	CASSRLLYNEQFF
few	TRBV30	TRBD1	TRBJ1-2	TGTGCCTGGAGTGTTGGGCAGGGGGGCTATGGCTACACCTTC	CAWSVGQGGYGYTF
-	TRBV2	-	TRBJ1-5	TGTGCCAGCACTAGGGGGAGCAATCAGCCCCAGCATTTT	CASTRGSNQPQHF
few	TRBV5-1	-	TRBJ1-2	TGCGCCAGCAGCTTGGGTCGGGAAGGCTACACCTTC	CASSLGREGYTF
-	TRBV5-1	TRBD2	TRBJ2-7	TGCGCCAGCAGCTTGGCGGGAGGGCTTTACGAGCAGTACTTC	CASSLAGGLYEQYF
few	TRBV28	TRBD2	TRBJ2-2	TGTGCCAGCAGTTTAGCGGGACTAGGAACCGGGGAGCTGTTTTTT	CASSLAGLGTGELFF
few	TRBV18	TRBD1	TRBJ2-5	TGTGCCAGCTCCCCAGGGACAGGCCAAGAGACCCAGTACTTC	CASSPGTGQETQYF
few	TRBV29-1	-	TRBJ2-7	TGCAGCGTCAGAACTAGACACCTAGACGAGCAGTACTTC	CSVRTRHLDEQYF
few	TRBV9	-	TRBJ1-1	TGTGCCAGCAGCGTAGTCGAGTATCCTGAAGCTTTCTTT	CASSVVEYPEAFF
-	TRBV7-9	-	TRBJ2-7	TGTGCCAGCAGCTCATTGGGCAGGGGTTGGCACTTC	CASSSLGRGWHF
-	TRBV15	-	TRBJ2-3	TGTGCCACCAGCAGAGATATCGGGAGTACAGATACGCAGTATTTT	CATSRDIGSTDTQYF
few	TRBV10-1	TRBD2	TRBJ2-1	TGCGCCAGCAGTGAAGCGGGAGGTGGGGATGAGCAGTTCTTC	CASSEAGGGDEQFF
-	TRBV4-3	-	TRBJ2-5	TGCGCCAGCAGCCAAGATGGGTGCGGGGAAGAGACCCAGTACTTC	CASSQDGCGEETQYF
few	TRBV10-3	TRBD1	TRBJ2-3	TGTGCCATCAGTGAGCCGCGACAGGGGGCATCAGATACGCAGTATTTT	CAISEPRQGASDTQYF
-	TRBV9	-	TRBJ1-6	TGTGCCAGCAGCGACCCCGTCGCAGGTTCACCCCTCCACTTT	CASSDPVAGSPLHF
-	TRBV2	-	TRBJ1-5	TGTGCCAGCAGTGAAGCTGAAGAAGCCATTCAGCCCCAGCATTTT	CASSEAEEAIQPQHF
few	TRBV5-1	-	TRBJ1-3	TGCGCCAGCAACTCAGGGGAATTTGGAAACACCATATATTTT	CASNSGEFGNTIYF
-	TRBV19	-	TRBJ1-5	TGTGCCAGTAGTTCCCTTTGGGGCAGCAATCAGCCCCAGCATTTT	CASSSLWGSNQPQHF
-	TRBV27	-	TRBJ1-5	TGTGCCAGCAGTATAACAGGACTAAGCAATCAGCCCCAGCATTTT	CASSITGLSNQPQHF
few	TRBV18	TRBD1	TRBJ2-7	TGTGCCAGCTCACCAGCCGGACAGGGGCTCGCAAGGTCCTACGAGCAGTACTTC	CASSPAGQGLARSYEQYF
few	TRBV30	TRBD2	TRBJ2-2	TGTGCCTGGAATCCGGGGTTCGGTAGCGGGGGAGGGACCGGGGAGCTGTTTTTT	CAWNPGFGSGGGTGELFF
few	TRBV9	TRBD1	TRBJ2-3	TGTGCCAGCAGCCCTCGACAGGGGGGCACAGATACGCAGTATTTT	CASSPRQGGTDTQYF
-	TRBV19	TRBD1	TRBJ1-5	TGTGCCAGTACCCAGGACAGGGTGGTCCAGCCCCAGCATTTT	CASTQDRVVQPQHF